The 28 T cell receptor beta chains below were found in one sample sequenced in a study of T cells after somatic rescue of genetic block. Produced via immunoSEQ multiplex PCR; TCRdb's table is partial and in-frame only. Among approximately 110,000 clones listed, about nine tenths were seen once. Specimen: peripheral blood mononuclear cells (PBMCs). These receptors all come from a woman between 18 and 29 years old.

This clone was seen a single time. The chain couples TRBV15 to TRBJ1-5, with 8 positions matching TRBD1. The CDR3 loop spans 15 amino acids. Germline CDR1 LNHNV, CDR2 YYDKDF (reference sequence). The V gene end was trimmed by 1 base and the J gene end by 6 bases; junction bases not matched to a gene: 5. The CDR3 is CATSRGQGHGQPQHF. The DNA of the CDR3 is TGTGCCACCAGCAGAGGACAGGGGCATGGTCAGCCCCAGCATTTT.

The genes are TRBV30 and TRBJ1-3; no clear D. Germline loops: CDR1 GTSNPN, CDR2 SVGIG (reference sequence). CDR3 size: 14 residues. The V gene lost 7 bases and the J gene lost 0 bases, with 13 bases spanning the gap. The CDR3 reads CAYRDTSSGNTIYF. The CDR3 coding sequence is TGTGCCTATCGTGACACCAGCTCTGGAAACACCATATATTTT.

The count of this clone is one. The chain is built from TRBV7-2 and TRBJ2-7; 7 bases map to TRBD2. Germline assignment: CDR1 SGHTA and CDR2 FQGNSA. There are 15 residues in the CDR3. After removal of 5 bases from V and 0 bases from J, the junction contained 7 bases not matched to a gene. CDR3 protein: CASSSQRGRSYEQYF. CDR3 DNA: TGTGCCAGCAGCAGCCAGCGGGGTCGCTCCTACGAGCAGTACTTC.

The rearrangement uses TRBV10-1 and TRBJ2-3, with D perhaps TRBD1 (5 bases). With 4 bases removed from V and 1 base from J, the gap between germline ends came to 9 bases. Germline CDR1 is WNHNN and CDR2 is SYGVQD (reference sequence). The CDR3 covers 14 residues. CDR3 region: CASSGGMGTDTQYF. The DNA for the CDR3 is TGCGCCAGCAGTGGGGGCATGGGCACAGATACGCAGTATTTT.

This chain uses TRBV30 with TRBJ1-4; D possibly corresponds to TRBD1 (6 bases). V was pared by 2 bases and J by 8 bases, with 15 bases between. Germline values: CDR1 GTSNPN, CDR2 SVGIG (reference sequence). The CDR3 contains 14 residues. The CDR3 loop is CAWSPQGSGEKLFF. CDR3 nucleotides: TGTGCCTGGAGTCCCCAGGGGTCTGGGGAAAAACTGTTTTTT.

V usage is TRBV7-2 and J usage is TRBJ2-3; 8 nucleotides align to TRBD1. Germline CDR1 SGHTA, CDR2 FQGNSA. J lost 3 bases, V lost 5 bases, and 4 bases had no gene match. The CDR3 consists of 14 residues. The CDR3 coding sequence is TGTGCCAGCAGCCTGTGGACAGGGACAGATACGCAGTATTTT. This gives the protein CASSLWTGTDTQYF. The variable domain in full, with the rest retrieved from reference TRBV7-2 and TRBJ2-3, is GAGVSQSPSNKVTEKGKDVELRCDPISGHTALYWYRQSLGQGLEFLIYFQGNSAPDKSGLPSDRFSAERTGGSVSTLTIQRTQQEDSAVYLCASSLWTGTDTQYFGPGTRLTVL.

V and J are TRBV10-1 and TRBJ1-5; no clear D. This CDR3 has 14 amino acids. V was cut by 6 bases and J by 4 bases, with 13 bases left in between. CDR1 and CDR2 (germline): WNHNN, SYGVQD (reference sequence). The CDR3 reads CASRPWQLNQPQHF. The CDR3 region has the DNA TGCGCCAGCAGACCATGGCAGCTAAATCAGCCCCAGCATTTT.

The chain combines TRBV5-1 with TRBJ2-5; maybe TRBD2 (5 bases). The CDR3 contains 15 residues. Trimming shortened V by 2 bases and J by 4 bases, and 15 bases separated the two germline ends. Looked up from germline, CDR1 is SGHRS and CDR2 is YFSETQ. DNA for the CDR3: TGCGCCAGCAGCTTTAATCATCCGGCGGGAGAGACCCAGTACTTC. It translates to CASSFNHPAGETQYF.

This chain links TRBV7-9 with TRBJ1-2, with a possible D match to TRBD1 (6 bases). The CDR3 runs 14 residues. Germline CDR1 and CDR2: SEHNR and FQNEAQ (reference sequence). The germline V and J ends were trimmed by 3 bases and 7 bases, with 15 bases remaining between them. CDR3: CASSLGLGGSGYTF. In nucleotides, the CDR3 is TGTGCCAGCAGCTTGGGGCTGGGGGGCTCTGGCTACACCTTC.

J is TRBJ2-3 and V is TRBV19; D perhaps matches TRBD2 (7 bases). With 1 base removed from V and 6 bases from J, the gap between germline ends came to 11 bases. This CDR3 is built from 14 residues. Germline loops: CDR1 LNHDA, CDR2 SQIVND (reference sequence). The CDR3 sequence is CASSIAGGQDTQYF. CDR3 nucleotide sequence: TGTGCCAGTAGTATAGCGGGGGGCCAGGATACGCAGTATTTT.

In the case of this clone: The junction does not match germline at one end; this may be a read error. The chain uses TRBV6-6 and TRBJ1-5, with D possibly TRBD1 on 5 matching bases. This CDR3 has 16 amino acids. Germline CDR1 is MNHNY and CDR2 is SVGAGI (reference sequence). The CDR3 protein is CASSHSPGFGNQPQHF. CDR3 in DNA: TGTGCCAGCAGTCACTCCCCAGGGTTTGGGAATCAGCCCCAGCATTTT.

The rearrangement joins TRBV7-3 to TRBJ2-1, with TRBD1 as a possible D gene (6 bases). Trimming removed 1 base at V and 4 bases at J, with 11 bases between. This CDR3 region has 15 residues. Germline CDR1 and CDR2: SGHTA and FQGTGA. The CDR3 loop reads CASSLRGDIYNEQFF. CDR3 in DNA: TGTGCCAGCAGCTTAAGAGGGGACATTTACAATGAGCAGTTCTTC.

The chain links TRBV7-9 to TRBJ1-1; 9 nucleotides agree with TRBD1. Germline V lookup: CDR1 SEHNR, CDR2 FQNEAQ (reference sequence). The CDR3 covers 15 residues. With 2 bases clipped from V and 5 bases from J, the junction kept 6 bases outside the gene matches. CDR3: CASSLPDRGSTEAFF. CDR3 DNA: TGTGCCAGCAGCTTACCGGACAGGGGAAGTACTGAAGCTTTCTTT. The variable domain in full, completed from reference TRBV7-9 and TRBJ1-1, reads DTGVSQNPRHKITKRGQNVTFRCDPISEHNRLYWYRQTLGQGPEFLTYFQNEAQLEKSRLLSDRFSAERPKGSFSTLEIQRTEQGDSAMYLCASSLPDRGSTEAFFGQGTRLTVV.

The rearrangement links TRBV7-7 to TRBJ2-5, with TRBD2 as a possible D gene (5 bases). The V gene lost 5 bases and the J gene lost 3 bases, with 10 bases spanning the gap. CDR3 length equals 13 residues. CDR1 SSHAT and CDR2 FNYEAQ come from the germline V gene (reference sequence). For the CDR3, the DNA is TGTGCCAGCAGCATAACCGGGGAAGAGACCCAGTACTTC. It encodes CASSITGEETQYF.

V and J are TRBV25-1 and TRBJ2-1; possible D gene TRBD1, 5 bases. The germline CDR1 and CDR2 sequences are MGHDK and SYGVNS. CDR3 length equals 14 residues. The V end lost 2 bases, the J end lost 13 bases, and 18 bases lay between the germline ends. The CDR3 coding sequence is TGTGCCAGCAGTGAAACAGGCCTGGCAGGCCATCAGTTCTTC. This codes for CASSETGLAGHQFF. Full variable domain (remainder filled in from reference TRBV25-1 and TRBJ2-1): EADIYQTPRYLVIGTGKKITLECSQTMGHDKMYWYQQDPGMELHLIHYSYGVNSTEKGDLSSESTVSRIRTEHFPLTLESARPSHTSQYLCASSETGLAGHQFFGPGTRLTVL.

The V call is TRBV5-1, the J call TRBJ1-4; 7 bases are a match to TRBD1. The V gene's germline CDR1 is SGHRS and CDR2 YFSETQ. This CDR3 comprises 14 residues. Losses at the gene ends were 5 bases for V and 4 bases for J; bases not matched to a gene: 5. CDR3 DNA sequence: TGCGCCAGCAGGACCGACAGGGTTAATGAAAAACTGTTTTTT. Its protein is CASRTDRVNEKLFF.

The gene calls are TRBV7-2 and TRBJ1-5; D remains ambiguous. CDR3 length: 15 residues. Trimming pared 1 base from V and 0 bases from J, leaving 7 bases between. Germline loops: CDR1 SGHTA, CDR2 FQGNSA. CDR3 DNA sequence: TGTGCCAGCAGCTTAGGGCACTTTAGCAATCAGCCCCAGCATTTT. Its protein is CASSLGHFSNQPQHF.

The gene calls are TRBV27 and TRBJ1-2; 8 bases align to TRBD1. The CDR3 is 13 residues long. After removal of 4 bases from V and 14 bases from J, the junction contained 12 bases not matched to a gene. Germline CDR1 is MNHEY and CDR2 is SMNVEV (reference sequence). CDR3 loop: CASSSTGAPMRTF. The CDR3 DNA reads TGTGCCAGCAGTTCGACAGGGGCTCCCATGAGAACCTTC.

V usage is TRBV9 and J usage is TRBJ1-3; D gene unclear. The CDR3 totals 15 residues. The V end lost 0 bases, the J end lost 1 base, and 8 bases lay between the germline ends. Germline V gene sequence: CDR1 SGDLS, CDR2 YYNGEE. Written as DNA, the CDR3 is TGTGCCAGCAGCGTAGATCAGTCATCTGGAAACACCATATATTTT. Protein product: CASSVDQSSGNTIYF.

The V call is TRBV10-3, the J call TRBJ1-3; D gene ambiguous. V was clipped by 6 bases and J by 1 base, with 7 bases between them. The V gene's germline CDR1 is ENHRY and CDR2 SYGVKD. The CDR3 has 13 amino acids. CDR3 region: CAIRWNSGNTIYF. CDR3 DNA sequence: TGTGCCATCAGATGGAATTCTGGAAACACCATATATTTT.

The chain carries TRBV19 and TRBJ1-4; the match to TRBD1 covers 11 bases. CDR1 is LNHDA and CDR2 is SQIVND in the germline V gene (reference sequence). V dropped 5 bases and J dropped 8; count of bases not matched to a gene: 4. The length of the CDR3 is 14 residues. The CDR3 here is CASSGGTGGEKLFF. The DNA for the CDR3 is TGTGCCAGTAGTGGTGGGACAGGGGGAGAAAAACTGTTTTTT.

V and J are TRBV7-2 and TRBJ2-5; perhaps TRBD1 as D (5 bases). The CDR3 is 13 residues long. Trimming took off 5 bases at V and 1 base at J, with 8 bases between the two ends. Germline-derived CDR1 and CDR2 are SGHTA and FQGNSA. This CDR3 is CASSPTVQETQYF. In DNA, the CDR3 is TGTGCCAGCAGCCCGACAGTCCAAGAGACCCAGTACTTC.

The chain carries TRBV12-5 and TRBJ2-2; no firm D call. Germline V lookup: CDR1 LGHNT, CDR2 FRNRAP. CDR3 length: 17 amino acids. Trimming took 0 bases from V and 1 from J, leaving 12 bases between them. The CDR3 DNA is TGTGCTAGTGGTTTGGTAGTCGCTGGGGTGAACACCGGGGAGCTGTTTTTT. Its protein product is CASGLVVAGVNTGELFF.

The chain uses TRBV7-7 and TRBJ2-5; 8 bases align to TRBD1. Unmatched junction bases numbered 4, after V lost 5 bases and J lost 5 bases. CDR1 SSHAT and CDR2 FNYEAQ come from the germline V gene (reference sequence). CDR3 length equals 13 residues. CDR3 loop: CASSRDRGETQYF. The CDR3 DNA reads TGTGCCAGCAGCCGAGACAGGGGCGAGACCCAGTACTTC.

This clone was recorded only once. The V gene is TRBV5-1, the J gene TRBJ1-1, with 7 nucleotides matching TRBD1. J was trimmed by 7 bases and V by 4 bases; bases with no gene match: 10. Germline V lookup: CDR1 SGHRS, CDR2 YFSETQ. This CDR3 has 14 residues. In DNA form, the CDR3 reads TGCGCCAGCAGCACGTCTCAGGGGGGGAGTGAAGCTTTCTTT. Its translation: CASSTSQGGSEAFF.

The V call is TRBV11-2, the J call TRBJ2-2; D gene uncertain. V was cut by 2 bases and J by 4 bases, with 5 bases left in between. The CDR3 spans 13 residues. Germline V gene sequence: CDR1 SGHAT, CDR2 FQNNGV. CDR3 loop: CASSLHGTGELFF. In DNA, the CDR3 is TGTGCCAGCAGCTTACATGGCACCGGGGAGCTGTTTTTT.

This chain connects TRBV11-2 to TRBJ2-3, with D possibly matching TRBD2 (6 bases). The CDR3 is 15 amino acids. Trimming stripped 1 base from V and 8 bases from J, with 16 bases between. Germline CDR1 SGHAT, CDR2 FQNNGV. CDR3 DNA sequence: TGTGCCAGCAGCTTAGGTACGGGGACTTCGGGTACGCAGTATTTT. It encodes CASSLGTGTSGTQYF.

J is TRBJ1-3 and V is TRBV7-6, with D unresolved. CDR1 SGHVS and CDR2 FNYEAQ come from the germline V gene. This CDR3 is 13 amino acids long. Trimming took 3 bases from V and 4 from J, leaving 7 bases between them. In DNA, the CDR3 is TGTGCCAGCAGCTTTGGACCGGGAAACACCATATATTTT. Translated, it gives CASSFGPGNTIYF. Supplemented by reference TRBV7-6 and TRBJ1-3, the full variable domain reads GAGVSQSPRYKVTKRGQDVALRCDPISGHVSLYWYRQALGQGPEFLTYFNYEAQQDKSGLPNDRFSAERPEGSISTLTIQRTEQRDSAMYRCASSFGPGNTIYFGEGSWLTVV.